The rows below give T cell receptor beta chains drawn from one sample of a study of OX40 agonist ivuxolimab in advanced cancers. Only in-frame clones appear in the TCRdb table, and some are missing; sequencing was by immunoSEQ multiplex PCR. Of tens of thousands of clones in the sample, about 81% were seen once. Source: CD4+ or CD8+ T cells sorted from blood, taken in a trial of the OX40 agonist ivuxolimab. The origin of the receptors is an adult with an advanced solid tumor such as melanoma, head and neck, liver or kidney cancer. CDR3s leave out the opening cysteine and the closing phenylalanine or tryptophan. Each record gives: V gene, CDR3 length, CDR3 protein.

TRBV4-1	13	ASSQEPAVGETQY
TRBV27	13	ASSLQGGSSYEQY
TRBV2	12	ASSRTGAGAEQY
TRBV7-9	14	ASSLGGSSYNSPLH
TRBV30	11	AYATGDNSPLH
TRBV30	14	AWSSRARTGYTEQY
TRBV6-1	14	ASSDAREGRNTEAF
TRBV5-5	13	ASSVAAVINSPLH
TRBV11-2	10	ASSQTTDTQY
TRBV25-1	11	ASRAGSHTEAF
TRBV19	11	ASSRQAEDTQY
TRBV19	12	ASSGQGGSYEQY
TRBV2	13	ASSEGGEANEKLF
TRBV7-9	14	ASSIAGGERNTEAF
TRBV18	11	ASSPGPRDREI
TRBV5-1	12	ASSLTGSTDTQY
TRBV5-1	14	ASSLESAGGPLEQF
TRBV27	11	ASRRTRNTEAF
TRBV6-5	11	ASSFQDNQPQH
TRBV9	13	ASSVWTSSTDTQY
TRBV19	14	ASSIAPRQQNTEAF
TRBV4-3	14	ASSQGQPGSGYGYT
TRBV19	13	ASSIGMGRGAEAF
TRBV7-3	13	ASSLTGSGYDTQY
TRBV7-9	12	ASNGRQMNTEAF
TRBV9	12	ASSRLAGEAEQF
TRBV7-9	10	ASSPHGDTQY
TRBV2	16	ASRTPPLYFSGANVLT
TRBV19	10	ASSIERRELF